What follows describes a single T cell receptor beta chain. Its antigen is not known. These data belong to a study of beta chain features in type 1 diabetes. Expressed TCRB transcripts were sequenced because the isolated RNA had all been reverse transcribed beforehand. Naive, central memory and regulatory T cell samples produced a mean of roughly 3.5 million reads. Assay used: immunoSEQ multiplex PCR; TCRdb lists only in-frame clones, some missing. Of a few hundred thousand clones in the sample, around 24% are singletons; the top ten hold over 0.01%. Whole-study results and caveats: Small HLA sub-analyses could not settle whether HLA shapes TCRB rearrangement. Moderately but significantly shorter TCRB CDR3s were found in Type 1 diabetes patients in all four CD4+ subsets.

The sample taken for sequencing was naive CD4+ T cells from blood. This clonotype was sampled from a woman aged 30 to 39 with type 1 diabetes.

CDR3 DNA sequence: TGTGCCAGCTCCCCAGCGGGGGATGCCCAAGAGACCCAGTACTTC. Protein product: CASSPAGDAQETQYF. This chain links TRBV18 with TRBJ2-5, with 8 bases lining up with TRBD2. This CDR3 has 15 residues. After removal of 6 bases from V and 1 base from J, the junction contained 7 bases not matched to a gene. Germline lookup yields CDR1 KGHSH and CDR2 LQKENI.